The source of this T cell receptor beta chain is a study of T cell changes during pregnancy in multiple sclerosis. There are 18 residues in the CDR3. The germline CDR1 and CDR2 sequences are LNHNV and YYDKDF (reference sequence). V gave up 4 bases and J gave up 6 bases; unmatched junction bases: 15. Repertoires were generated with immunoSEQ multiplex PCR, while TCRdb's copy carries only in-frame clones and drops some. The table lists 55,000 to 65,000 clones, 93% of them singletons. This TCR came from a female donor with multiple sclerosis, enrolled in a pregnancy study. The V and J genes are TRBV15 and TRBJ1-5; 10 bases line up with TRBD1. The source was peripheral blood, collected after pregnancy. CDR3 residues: CATSTLLTRDRGAQPQHF. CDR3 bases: TGTGCCACCAGCACCCTACTGACCCGGGACAGGGGCGCTCAGCCCCAGCATTTT. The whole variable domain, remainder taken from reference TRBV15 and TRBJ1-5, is DAMVIQNPRYQVTQFGKPVTLSCSQTLNHNVMYWYQQKSSQAPKLLFHYYDKDFNNEADTPDNFQSRRPNTSFCFLDIRSPGLGDTAMYLCATSTLLTRDRGAQPQHFGDGTRLSIL.